These 21 T cell receptor beta chains originate from one sample sequenced in a study of blood T cell repertoires in COVID-19. Data came from immunoSEQ multiplex PCR; TCRdb stores just in-frame clones and leaves some out. The table lists 150,000 to 200,000 clones, over 75% of them singletons. The sequenced sample was peripheral blood. These receptors all stem from a woman over 75 with active or convalescent COVID-19.

The chain recombines TRBV29-1 with TRBJ1-3, with a tentative D call TRBD1 (5 bases). Trimming stripped 6 bases from V and 0 bases from J, with 12 bases between. Germline CDR1 is SQVTM and CDR2 is ANQGSEA. This CDR3 has 14 residues. CDR3 bases: TGCAGCGTGGACACTGCAAGCTCTGGAAACACCATATATTTT. This encodes CSVDTASSGNTIYF.

The chain is built from TRBV7-6 and TRBJ1-3; 12 bases align to TRBD1. Germline V gene data show CDR1 as SGHVS and CDR2 as FNYEAQ. The CDR3 spans 16 residues. The trim removed 5 bases at V and 4 bases at J, leaving 6 bases unmatched. The CDR3 DNA reads as TGTGCCAGCAGCCCATTGGGACAGGGGGCCGGAAACACCATATATTTT. Protein: CASSPLGQGAGNTIYF.

The chain combines TRBV6-2 or TRBV6-3 with TRBJ1-1; 7 bases line up with TRBD1. V dropped 0 bases and J dropped 1; count of bases not matched to a gene: 8. In germline, CDR1 is MNHEY, CDR2 SVGEGT. The CDR3 sequence is 17 residues long. CDR3 loop: CASSYSIQGSANTEAFF. The CDR3, as DNA: TGTGCCAGCAGTTACTCGATACAGGGGTCAGCGAACACTGAAGCTTTCTTT.

The chain uses TRBV28 and TRBJ1-1, with D maybe TRBD1 (5 bases). The CDR3 loop spans 13 amino acids. Trimming pared 5 bases from V and 3 bases from J, leaving 10 bases between. CDR1 and CDR2 (germline): MDHEN, SYDVKM. CDR3 sequence reads: CASSQAGDTEAFF. CDR3 nucleotide sequence: TGTGCCAGCAGTCAGGCGGGGGACACTGAAGCTTTCTTT.

This clone was observed many times. The chain couples TRBV7-8 to TRBJ2-3, with 8 bases matching TRBD2. CDR3 size: 17 residues. Trimming at V came to 1 base and at J to 1 base, leaving 7 bases not matched to a gene. Germline CDR1 and CDR2: SGHVS and FQNEAQ. The CDR3 coding sequence is TGTGCCAGCAGCTTAGAGCCGGGGGGGCGTCGCACAGATACGCAGTATTTT. Its translation is CASSLEPGGRRTDTQYF.

The J gene is TRBJ1-2, the V gene TRBV7-6; 11 bases map to TRBD1. Germline loops: CDR1 SGHVS, CDR2 FNYEAQ. The CDR3 totals 16 residues. V trimming: 4 bases; J trimming: 6 bases; junction bases outside the gene matches: 10. The CDR3 bases are TGTGCCAGCAGCTACTTGTGGACAGGGGGCGCGAATGGCTACACCTTC. Protein: CASSYLWTGGANGYTF.

This clone was counted once. The chain employs TRBV7-9 and TRBJ2-6; a possible D gene is TRBD1 (5 bases). This CDR3 contains 15 residues. Germline V gene lookup returns CDR1 SEHNR and CDR2 FQNEAQ (reference sequence). With 1 base removed from V and 3 bases from J, the gap between germline ends came to 7 bases. The CDR3: CASSLEGVGANVLTF. As DNA, the CDR3 is TGTGCCAGCAGCTTAGAAGGGGTTGGGGCCAACGTCCTGACTTTC.

There are a few counts of this clone. The chain combines TRBV14 with TRBJ2-1; TRBD2 might be the D (5 bases). The CDR3 consists of 12 residues. Trimming stripped 5 bases from V and 5 bases from J, with 7 bases between. Germline CDR1 SGHDN, CDR2 FVKESK. CDR3 sequence (DNA): TGTGCCAGCAGCTTACTAGACAATGAGCAGTTCTTC. Residues: CASSLLDNEQFF. Full variable domain (rest looked up from reference TRBV14 and TRBJ2-1): EAGVTQFPSHSVIEKGQTVTLRCDPISGHDNLYWYRRVMGKEIKFLLHFVKESKQDESGMPNNRFLAERTGGTYSTLKVQPAELEDSGVYFCASSLLDNEQFFGPGTRLTVL.

The table lists this clone with a few counts. This rearrangement joins TRBV27 to TRBJ1-4; 9 bases are a match to TRBD1. J lost 8 bases, V lost 6 bases, and 1 base had no gene match. This CDR3 region has 12 residues. CDR1 MNHEY and CDR2 SMNVEV come from the germline V gene (reference sequence). CDR3 loop: CASRDRGEKLFF. In DNA, the CDR3 is TGTGCCAGCAGAGACAGGGGGGAAAAACTGTTTTTT.

The J gene is TRBJ1-2, the V gene TRBV28, with a possible D match to TRBD1 (5 bases). The germline V gene has CDR1 MDHEN and CDR2 SYDVKM. V lost 0 bases and J 6 bases, leaving 17 bases between the germline ends. The CDR3 is 16 residues long. The DNA for the CDR3 is TGTGCCAGCAGTTTATGGATCAGGGCCGAAAGAGATGGCTACACCTTC. Protein: CASSLWIRAERDGYTF.

This clone was seen just once. The V gene is TRBV12-5, the J gene TRBJ1-2; maybe TRBD1 (5 bases). This CDR3 has 14 residues. V shed 6 bases and J shed 6 bases, with 17 bases lying between them. Looked up from germline, CDR1 is LGHNT and CDR2 is FRNRAP. This CDR3 reads CASGYQPGENGYTF. CDR3 in DNA: TGTGCTAGTGGGTACCAACCGGGGGAGAATGGCTACACCTTC. The full variable domain, with the rest looked up from reference TRBV12-5 and TRBJ1-2, is DARVTQTPRHKVTEMGQEVTMRCQPILGHNTVFWYRQTMMQGLELLAYFRNRAPLDDSGMPKDRFSAEMPDATLATLKIQPSEPRDSAVYFCASGYQPGENGYTFGSGTRLTVV.

The rearrangement uses TRBV7-9 and TRBJ1-4; D is unclear. The CDR3 has 13 residues. With 2 bases removed from V and 6 bases from J, the gap between germline ends came to 7 bases. In germline, CDR1 is SEHNR, CDR2 FQNEAQ (reference sequence). The CDR3, as DNA: TGTGCCAGCAGCTTAAATAGAGATGAAAAACTGTTTTTT. Its protein is CASSLNRDEKLFF. The full variable domain, rest sourced from reference TRBV7-9 and TRBJ1-4, is DTGVSQNPRHKITKRGQNVTFRCDPISEHNRLYWYRQTLGQGPEFLTYFQNEAQLEKSRLLSDRFSAERPKGSFSTLEIQRTEQGDSAMYLCASSLNRDEKLFFGSGTQLSVL.

The CDR3 DNA sequence: TGTGCCAGCAGTTTCGGAGCCCCGACAGGGAACTATGGCTACACCTTC. Protein sequence: CASSFGAPTGNYGYTF. The chain links TRBV28 to TRBJ1-2; 7 nucleotides line up with TRBD1. There are 16 residues in the CDR3. V gave up 3 bases and J gave up 2 bases; unmatched junction bases: 9. Germline CDR1 and CDR2: MDHEN and SYDVKM.

V usage is TRBV5-6 and J usage is TRBJ2-2; D may be TRBD1 (6 bases). Trimming left V 4 bases short and J 1 base short, with 17 bases between. The CDR3 is made up of 17 amino acids. Germline values: CDR1 SGHDT, CDR2 YYEEEE. This CDR3 reads CASSPGRGNGNTGELFF. DNA for the CDR3: TGTGCCAGCAGCCCGGGTAGGGGGAATGGGAACACCGGGGAGCTGTTTTTT.

The genes are TRBV24-1 and TRBJ1-1, with 7 bases identical to TRBD1. This CDR3 region has 16 residues. The J segment lost 5 bases and the V segment lost 2 bases, leaving 10 bases of the junction unmatched. Germline CDR1 reads KGHDR; CDR2 reads SFDVKD. The CDR3 protein is CATSDSSRQGITEAFF. In DNA form, the CDR3 reads TGTGCCACCAGTGATTCCTCTCGACAGGGAATTACTGAAGCTTTCTTT.

V usage is TRBV2 and J usage is TRBJ2-7; 12 positions agree with TRBD2. CDR1 and CDR2 from the germline V gene are SNHLY and FYNNEI. Trimming at V came to 7 bases and at J to 4 bases, leaving 11 bases not matched to a gene. The CDR3 contains 16 residues. CDR3 nucleotide sequence: TGTGCCAGCACGGCTAGCGGGGGGGCTCTTTATTACGAGCAGTACTTC. Amino acids: CASTASGGALYYEQYF.

This clone was seen just once. The chain couples TRBV5-4 to TRBJ1-5; TRBD1 matches 9 bases. The CDR3 contains 14 residues. V shed 4 bases, J shed 7 bases, and the junction held 6 bases outside the gene matches. Per the germline V gene, CDR1 is SGHNT and CDR2 is YYREEE (reference sequence). The CDR3 region is CASSPGQGGQPQHF. DNA of the CDR3: TGTGCCAGCAGCCCGGGACAGGGCGGACAGCCCCAGCATTTT.

V is TRBV7-2 and J is TRBJ2-3; the match to TRBD2 covers 12 bases. The CDR3 is made up of 15 amino acids. The V segment lost 6 bases and the J segment 14 bases; nucleotides outside the gene matches: 15. CDR1 SGHTA and CDR2 FQGNSA come from the germline V gene. Here the CDR3 DNA reads TGTGCCAGCAGTTCTAGCGGGGGGGGCCACAATTTTTGGTATTTT. Encoded protein: CASSSSGGGHNFWYF.

The V and J genes are TRBV13 and TRBJ2-7, with 10 bases lining up with TRBD2. Germline-derived CDR1 and CDR2 are PRHDT and FYEKMQ (reference sequence). The CDR3 extends over 16 amino acids. V was clipped by 3 bases and J by 2 bases; unmatched bases: 7. The DNA for the CDR3 is TGTGCCAGCAGCTTCCCTAGCGGGGGCCCTCCCTACGAGCAGTACTTC. Its protein product is CASSFPSGGPPYEQYF.

This clone was observed a handful of times. V is TRBV6-5 and J is TRBJ1-2, with a possible D match to TRBD1 (6 bases). The CDR3 consists of 15 residues. Germline assignment: CDR1 MNHEY and CDR2 SVGAGI. V lost 8 bases, J lost 6 bases, and 22 bases lay in between. CDR3 nucleotides: TGTGCCAGCGGGTTGGGGACAACGCATCCTGATGGCTACACCTTC. As protein: CASGLGTTHPDGYTF.

The count of this clone is one. The rearrangement joins TRBV20-1 to TRBJ2-7; D gene ambiguous. The CDR3 length is 11 residues. Trimming removed 4 bases from V and 2 bases from J, with 6 bases in between. The germline CDR1 and CDR2 sequences are DFQATT and SNEGSKA (reference sequence). The chain's CDR3 is CSATETYEQYF. The CDR3, as DNA: TGCAGTGCTACGGAGACCTACGAGCAGTACTTC.